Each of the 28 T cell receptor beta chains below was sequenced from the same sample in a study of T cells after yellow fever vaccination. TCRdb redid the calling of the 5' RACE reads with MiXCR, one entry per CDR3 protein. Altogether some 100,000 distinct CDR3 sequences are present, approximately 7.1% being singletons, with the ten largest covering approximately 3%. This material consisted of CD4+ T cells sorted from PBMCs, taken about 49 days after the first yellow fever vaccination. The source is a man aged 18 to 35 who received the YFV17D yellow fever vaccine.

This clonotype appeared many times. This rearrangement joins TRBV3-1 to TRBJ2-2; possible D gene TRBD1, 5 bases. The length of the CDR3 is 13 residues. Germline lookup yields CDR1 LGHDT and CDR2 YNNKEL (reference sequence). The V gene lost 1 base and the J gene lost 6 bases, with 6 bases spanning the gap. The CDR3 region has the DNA TGTGCCAGCAGCCAAGGGGGCGCCGGGGAGCTGTTTTTT. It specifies CASSQGGAGELFF.

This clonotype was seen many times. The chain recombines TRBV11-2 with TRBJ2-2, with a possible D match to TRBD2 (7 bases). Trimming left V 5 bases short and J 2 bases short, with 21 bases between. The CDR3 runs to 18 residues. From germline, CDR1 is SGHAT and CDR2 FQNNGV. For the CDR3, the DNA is TGTGCCAGCAGCCCCGCAGGCTTGCGGGGGCCCAACACCGGGGAGCTGTTTTTT. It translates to CASSPAGLRGPNTGELFF.

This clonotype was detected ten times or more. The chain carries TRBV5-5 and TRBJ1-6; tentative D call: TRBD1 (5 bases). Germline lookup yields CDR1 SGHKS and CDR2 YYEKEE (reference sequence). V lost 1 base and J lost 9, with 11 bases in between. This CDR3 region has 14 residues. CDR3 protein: CASSLYEGSSPLHF. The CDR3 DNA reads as TGTGCCAGCAGCTTGTACGAGGGGAGTTCACCCCTCCACTTT.

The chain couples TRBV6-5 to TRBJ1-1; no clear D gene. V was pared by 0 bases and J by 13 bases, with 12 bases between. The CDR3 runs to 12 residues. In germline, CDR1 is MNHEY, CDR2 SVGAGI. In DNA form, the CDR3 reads TGTGCCAGCAGTTACTCCCGCCGTAAGGTTTTCTTT. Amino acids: CASSYSRRKVFF.

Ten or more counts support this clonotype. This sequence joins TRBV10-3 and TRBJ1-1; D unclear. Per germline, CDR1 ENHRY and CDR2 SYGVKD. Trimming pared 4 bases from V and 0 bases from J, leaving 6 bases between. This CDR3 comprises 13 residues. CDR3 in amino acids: CAISGSMNTEAFF. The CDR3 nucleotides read TGTGCCATCAGTGGATCCATGAACACTGAAGCTTTCTTT.

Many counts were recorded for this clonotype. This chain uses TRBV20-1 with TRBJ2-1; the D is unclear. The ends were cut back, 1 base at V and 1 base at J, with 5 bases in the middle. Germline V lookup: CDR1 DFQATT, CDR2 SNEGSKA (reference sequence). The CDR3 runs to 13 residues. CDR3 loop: CSARGGSYNEQFF. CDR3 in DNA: TGCAGTGCTAGAGGGGGATCCTACAATGAGCAGTTCTTC.

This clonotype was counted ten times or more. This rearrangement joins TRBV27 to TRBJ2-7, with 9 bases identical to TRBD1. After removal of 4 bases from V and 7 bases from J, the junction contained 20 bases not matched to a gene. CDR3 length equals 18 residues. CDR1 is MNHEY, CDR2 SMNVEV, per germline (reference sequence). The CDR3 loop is CASSYQALPGQGYEEQYF. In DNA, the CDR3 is TGTGCCAGCAGTTATCAGGCCCTTCCGGGACAGGGATATGAAGAGCAGTACTTC.

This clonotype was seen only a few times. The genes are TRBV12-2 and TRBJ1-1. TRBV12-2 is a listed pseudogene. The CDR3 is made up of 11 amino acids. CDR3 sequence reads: CASRHNTEAFF. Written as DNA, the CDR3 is TGTGCAAGTCGCCACAACACTGAAGCTTTCTTT.

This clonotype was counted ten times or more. The CDR3 sequence: CASSPWTGPIIQYF. CDR3 nucleotides: TGTGCCAGCAGCCCGTGGACAGGGCCGATCATTCAGTACTTC. The rearrangement joins TRBV11-2 to TRBJ2-4; 8 bases are a match to TRBD1. Germline V gene sequence: CDR1 SGHAT, CDR2 FQNNGV. V lost 5 bases, J lost 9 bases, and 9 bases stayed unmatched. CDR3 length: 14 amino acids.

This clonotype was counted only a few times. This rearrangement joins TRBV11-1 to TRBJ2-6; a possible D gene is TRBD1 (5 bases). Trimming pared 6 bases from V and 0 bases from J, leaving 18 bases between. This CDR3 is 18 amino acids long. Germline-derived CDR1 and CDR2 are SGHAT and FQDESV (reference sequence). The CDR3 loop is CASSTRGPGNSGANVLTF. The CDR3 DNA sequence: TGTGCCAGCAGTACAAGGGGCCCTGGTAACTCTGGGGCCAACGTCCTGACTTTC. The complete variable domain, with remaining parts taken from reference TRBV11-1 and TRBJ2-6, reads EAEVAQSPRYKITEKSQAVAFWCDPISGHATLYWYRQILGQGPELLVQFQDESVVDDSQLPKDRFSAERLKGVDSTLKIQPAELGDSAMYLCASSTRGPGNSGANVLTFGAGSRLTVL.

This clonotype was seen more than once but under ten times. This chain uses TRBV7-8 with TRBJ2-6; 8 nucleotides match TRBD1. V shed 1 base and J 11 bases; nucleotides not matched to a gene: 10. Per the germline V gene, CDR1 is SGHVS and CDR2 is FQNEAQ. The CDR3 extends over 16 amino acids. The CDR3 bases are TGTGCCAGCAGCTTAGTCCCTAAGACAGGGGAGCACGTCCTGACTTTC. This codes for CASSLVPKTGEHVLTF.

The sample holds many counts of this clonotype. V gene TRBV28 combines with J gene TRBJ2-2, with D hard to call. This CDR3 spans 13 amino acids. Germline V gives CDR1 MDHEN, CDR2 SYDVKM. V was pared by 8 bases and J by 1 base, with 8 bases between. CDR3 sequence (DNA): TGTGCCAGCTATGAAAGGAACACCGGGGAGCTGTTTTTT. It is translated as CASYERNTGELFF.

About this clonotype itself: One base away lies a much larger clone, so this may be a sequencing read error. This CDR3 reads CASSSVGQIQETQYF. The CDR3 nucleotides read TGCGCCAGCAGCTCGGTAGGACAGATACAAGAGACCCAGTACTTC. The rearrangement links TRBV5-1 to TRBJ2-5; tentatively, D is TRBD1 (6 bases). Trimming cost V 3 bases and J 2 bases, with 14 bases left between them. Germline assignment: CDR1 SGHRS and CDR2 YFSETQ. The CDR3 covers 15 residues.

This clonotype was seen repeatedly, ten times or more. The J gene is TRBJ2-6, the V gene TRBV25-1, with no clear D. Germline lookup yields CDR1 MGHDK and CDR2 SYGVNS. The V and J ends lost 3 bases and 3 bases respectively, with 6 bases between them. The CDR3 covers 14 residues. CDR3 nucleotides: TGTGCCAGCAGTGATCCCTATGGGGCCAACGTCCTGACTTTC. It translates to CASSDPYGANVLTF.

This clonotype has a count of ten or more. CDR3 region: CASSLGLGADTQYF. CDR3 nucleotide sequence: TGCGCCAGCAGCTTGGGACTAGGGGCAGATACGCAGTATTTT. V is TRBV5-1 and J is TRBJ2-3; weak D call: TRBD2 (6 bases). The CDR3 extends over 14 amino acids. The V end lost 0 bases, the J end lost 4 bases, and 9 bases lay between the germline ends. Germline lookup yields CDR1 SGHRS and CDR2 YFSETQ.

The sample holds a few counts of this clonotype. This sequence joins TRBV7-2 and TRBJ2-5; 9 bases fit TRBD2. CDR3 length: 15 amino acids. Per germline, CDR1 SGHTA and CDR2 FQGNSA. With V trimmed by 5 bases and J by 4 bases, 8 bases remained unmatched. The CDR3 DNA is TGTGCCAGCAGCACCATAGCGGGGGTGAGAGAGACCCAGTACTTC. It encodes CASSTIAGVRETQYF.

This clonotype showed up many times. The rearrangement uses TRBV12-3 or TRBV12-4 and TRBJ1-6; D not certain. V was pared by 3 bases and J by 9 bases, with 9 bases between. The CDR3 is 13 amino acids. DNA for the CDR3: TGTGCCAGCAGTTTCGGGTCCTCTTCACCCCTCCACTTT. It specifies CASSFGSSSPLHF.

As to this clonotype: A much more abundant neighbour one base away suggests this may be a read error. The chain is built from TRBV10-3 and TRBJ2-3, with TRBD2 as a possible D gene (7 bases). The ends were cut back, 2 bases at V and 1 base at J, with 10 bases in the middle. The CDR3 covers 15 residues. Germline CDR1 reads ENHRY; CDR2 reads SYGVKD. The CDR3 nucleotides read TGTGCCATCAGTGAGAGGGGGGGTGGCACAGATACGCAGTATTTT. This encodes CAISERGGGTDTQYF.

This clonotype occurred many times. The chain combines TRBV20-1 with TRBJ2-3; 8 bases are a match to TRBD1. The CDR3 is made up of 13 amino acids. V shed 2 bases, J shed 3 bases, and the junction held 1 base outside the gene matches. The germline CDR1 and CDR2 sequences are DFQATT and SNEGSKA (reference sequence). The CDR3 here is CSARRQGTDTQYF. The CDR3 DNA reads TGCAGTGCTAGACGACAGGGGACAGATACGCAGTATTTT.

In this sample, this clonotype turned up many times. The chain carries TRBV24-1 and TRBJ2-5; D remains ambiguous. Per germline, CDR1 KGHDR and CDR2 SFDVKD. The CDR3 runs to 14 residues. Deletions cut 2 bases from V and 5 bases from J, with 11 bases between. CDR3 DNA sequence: TGTGCCACCAGTGATTCTTCCAGGATCGAGACCCAGTACTTC. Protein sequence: CATSDSSRIETQYF.

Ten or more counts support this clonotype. CDR3 coding DNA: TGTGCCAGCAGTTCCCGGGGGGTCCCTCCCTATGGCTACACCTTC. As protein: CASSSRGVPPYGYTF. This chain connects TRBV12-3 or TRBV12-4 to TRBJ1-2, with D possibly TRBD1 on 5 matching bases. The length of the CDR3 is 15 residues. V lost 4 bases and J 4 bases, leaving 16 bases between the germline ends.

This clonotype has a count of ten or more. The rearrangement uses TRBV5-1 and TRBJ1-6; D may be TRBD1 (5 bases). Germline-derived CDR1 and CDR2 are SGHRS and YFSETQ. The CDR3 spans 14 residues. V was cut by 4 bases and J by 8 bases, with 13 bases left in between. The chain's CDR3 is CASSEDGGYSPLHF. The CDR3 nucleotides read TGCGCCAGCAGCGAGGACGGGGGATATTCACCCCTCCACTTT.

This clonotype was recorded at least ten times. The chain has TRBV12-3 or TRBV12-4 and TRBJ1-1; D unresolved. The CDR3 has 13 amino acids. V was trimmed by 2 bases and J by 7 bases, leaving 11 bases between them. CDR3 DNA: TGTGCCAGCAGTTTAAGGCAAGCAGGTGAAGCTTTCTTT. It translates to CASSLRQAGEAFF.

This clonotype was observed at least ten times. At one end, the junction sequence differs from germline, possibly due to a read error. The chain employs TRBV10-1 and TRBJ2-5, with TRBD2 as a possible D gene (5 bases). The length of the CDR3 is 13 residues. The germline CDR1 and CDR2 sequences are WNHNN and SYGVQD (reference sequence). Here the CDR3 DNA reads TGCGCCAGCAGCCAAGGACTCCAAGGGACCCAGTACTTC. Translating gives CASSQGLQGTQYF.

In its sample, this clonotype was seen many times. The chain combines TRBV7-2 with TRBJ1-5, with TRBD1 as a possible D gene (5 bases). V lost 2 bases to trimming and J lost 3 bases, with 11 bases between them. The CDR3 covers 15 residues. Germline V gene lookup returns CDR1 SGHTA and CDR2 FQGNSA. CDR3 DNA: TGTGCCAGCAGCTTATTCGTGACAGACAATCAGCCCCAGCATTTT. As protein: CASSLFVTDNQPQHF.

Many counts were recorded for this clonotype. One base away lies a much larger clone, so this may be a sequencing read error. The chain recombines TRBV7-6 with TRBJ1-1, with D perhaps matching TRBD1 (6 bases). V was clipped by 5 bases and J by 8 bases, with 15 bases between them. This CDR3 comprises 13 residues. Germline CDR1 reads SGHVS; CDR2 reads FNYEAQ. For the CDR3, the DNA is TGTGCCAGCAGCGTAAAAACAGGGACCGAAGCTTTCTTT. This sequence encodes CASSVKTGTEAFF.

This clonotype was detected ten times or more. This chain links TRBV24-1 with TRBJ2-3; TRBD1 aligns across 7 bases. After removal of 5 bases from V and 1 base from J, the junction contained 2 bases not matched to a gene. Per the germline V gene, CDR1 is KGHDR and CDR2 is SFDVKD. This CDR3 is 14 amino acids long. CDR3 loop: CATSGQGGTDTQYF. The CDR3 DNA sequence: TGTGCCACCAGTGGACAGGGTGGCACAGATACGCAGTATTTT.

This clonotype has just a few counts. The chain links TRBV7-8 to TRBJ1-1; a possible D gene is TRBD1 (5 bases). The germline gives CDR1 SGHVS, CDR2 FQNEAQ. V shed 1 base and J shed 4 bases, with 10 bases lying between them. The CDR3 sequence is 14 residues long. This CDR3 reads CASSLDRQGTEAFF. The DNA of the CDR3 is TGTGCCAGCAGCTTAGACAGGCAGGGCACTGAAGCTTTCTTT.